The 3 T cell receptor beta chains reported below all come from one sample, sequenced in a study of T-cell memory formation after mild COVID-19. In TCRdb, the 5' RACE reads were re-called with MiXCR into one record per CDR3 protein. The data show some 120,000 distinct CDR3 sequences, over 15% seen once. Sequenced material: PBMCs or a T cell subset sorted from them (not recorded which). These receptors came from a man between 18 and 29 years old who had mild COVID-19 (a few samples of this study predate the infection). Cell type and time point are not known.

The rearrangement uses TRBV27 and TRBJ1-5; a possible D gene is TRBD1 (6 bases). Trimming cost V 6 bases and J 4 bases, with 16 bases left between them. CDR1 is MNHEY and CDR2 is SMNVEV in the germline V gene (reference sequence). The CDR3 runs to 15 residues. CDR3 in amino acids: CASSLRGGRNQPQHF. CDR3 in DNA: TGTGCCAGCAGCCTGAGGGGGGGTCGTAATCAGCCCCAGCATTTT.

The rearrangement uses TRBV7-3 and TRBJ2-1, with 8 bases identical to TRBD1. CDR1 is SGHTA, CDR2 FQGTGA, per germline. The CDR3 is 14 amino acids. The V gene end was trimmed by 6 bases and the J gene end by 7 bases; junction bases not matched to a gene: 8. In nucleotides, the CDR3 is TGTGCCAGCAGACGGACAGGGTCCGGGAATGAGCAGTTCTTC. Translating it yields CASRRTGSGNEQFF.

The chain carries TRBV10-3 and TRBJ2-6, with D possibly TRBD1 on 5 matching bases. CDR3 length: 15 amino acids. The ends were cut back, 2 bases at V and 3 bases at J, with 8 bases in the middle. From germline, CDR1 is ENHRY and CDR2 SYGVKD. CDR3: CAISETGLGANVLTF. In nucleotides, the CDR3 is TGTGCCATCAGTGAGACAGGCCTTGGGGCCAACGTCCTGACTTTC.